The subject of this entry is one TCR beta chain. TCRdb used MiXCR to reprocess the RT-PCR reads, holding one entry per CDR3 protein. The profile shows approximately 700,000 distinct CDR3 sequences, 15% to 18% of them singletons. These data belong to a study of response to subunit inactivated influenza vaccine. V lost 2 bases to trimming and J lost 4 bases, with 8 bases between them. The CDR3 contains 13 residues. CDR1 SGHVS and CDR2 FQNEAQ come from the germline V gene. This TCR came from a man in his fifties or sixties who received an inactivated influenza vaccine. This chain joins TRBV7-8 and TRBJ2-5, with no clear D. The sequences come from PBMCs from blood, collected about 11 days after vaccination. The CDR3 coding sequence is TGTGCCAGCAGCTTATTCAGAATAGAGACCCAGTACTTC. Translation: CASSLFRIETQYF. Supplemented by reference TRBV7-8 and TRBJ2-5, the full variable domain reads GAGVSQSPRYKVAKRGQDVALRCDPISGHVSLFWYQQALGQGPEFLTYFQNEAQLDKSGLPSDRFFAERPEGSVSTLKIQRTQQEDSAVYLCASSLFRIETQYFGPGTRLLVL.